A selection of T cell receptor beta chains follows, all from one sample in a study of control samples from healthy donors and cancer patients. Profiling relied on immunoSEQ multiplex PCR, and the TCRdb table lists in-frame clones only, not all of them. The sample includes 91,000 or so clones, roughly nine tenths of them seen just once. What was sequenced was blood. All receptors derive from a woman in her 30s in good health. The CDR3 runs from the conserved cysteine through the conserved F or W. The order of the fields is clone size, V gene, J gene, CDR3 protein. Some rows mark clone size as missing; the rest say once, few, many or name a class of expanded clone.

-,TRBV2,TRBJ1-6,CASRGIDRGQSPLHF
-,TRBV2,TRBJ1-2,CASIYPGGGYGYTF
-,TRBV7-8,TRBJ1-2,CASSPDRGNGYTF
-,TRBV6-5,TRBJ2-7,CASSYSTGTSGYEQYF
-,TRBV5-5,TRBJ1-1,CASSLPDIYLNTEAFF
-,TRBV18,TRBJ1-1,CASSSDRKNTEAFF
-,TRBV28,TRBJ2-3,CASKWTGVTDTQYF
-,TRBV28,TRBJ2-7,CASSSSSGGTYEQYF
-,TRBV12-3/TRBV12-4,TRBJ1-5,CASAPPAGPPQHF
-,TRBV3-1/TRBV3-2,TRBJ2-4,CAGSKLAGLTLAKNIQYF
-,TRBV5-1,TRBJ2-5,CASSRGQKETQYF
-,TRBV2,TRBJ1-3,CASRLVGASGNTIYF
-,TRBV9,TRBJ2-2,CASSVRLAGTGELFF
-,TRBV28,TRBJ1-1,CASSPWVGTEAFF
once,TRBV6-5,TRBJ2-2,CASRGPSNTGELFF